This T cell receptor (beta chain) was sequenced during a study of shared clonotypes between healthy human individuals. From germline, CDR1 is LNHDA and CDR2 SQIVND (reference sequence). This CDR3 is built from 12 residues. The V gene lost 8 bases and the J gene lost 2 bases, with 7 bases spanning the gap. It was across several immunoSEQ plates that each subset's genomic DNA was evenly split. Measured with immunoSEQ multiplex PCR; TCRdb has only the in-frame clones, and not every one. The sample yields 2 million to 2.5 million clones, less than 95% seen once. The sample consisted of naive CD4+ T cells from PBMCs. Subset meaning: CD45RA+ positively selected. The V and J genes are TRBV19 and TRBJ1-3; D call uncertain. The receptor's source is a young man in good health. Some clones in this sample may be carry-over from other donors' samples. CDR3 sequence: CASADPGNTIYF. CDR3 nucleotide sequence: TGTGCCAGTGCAGATCCTGGAAACACCATATATTTT.